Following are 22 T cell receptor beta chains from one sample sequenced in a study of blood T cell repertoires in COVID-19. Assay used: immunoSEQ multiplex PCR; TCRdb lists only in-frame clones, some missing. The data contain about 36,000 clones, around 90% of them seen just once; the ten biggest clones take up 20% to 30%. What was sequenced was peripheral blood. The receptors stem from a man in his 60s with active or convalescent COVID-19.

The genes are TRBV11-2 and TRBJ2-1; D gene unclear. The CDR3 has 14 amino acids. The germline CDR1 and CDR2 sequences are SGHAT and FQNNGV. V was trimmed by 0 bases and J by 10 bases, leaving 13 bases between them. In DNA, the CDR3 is TGTGCCAGCAGCTTAGATTGGGTAGCTGGCGAGCAGTTCTTC. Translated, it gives CASSLDWVAGEQFF.

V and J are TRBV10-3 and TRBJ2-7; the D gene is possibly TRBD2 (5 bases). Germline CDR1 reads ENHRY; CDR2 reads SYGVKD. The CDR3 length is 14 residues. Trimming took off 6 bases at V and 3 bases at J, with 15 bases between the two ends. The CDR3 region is CAIRVTRNSYEQYF. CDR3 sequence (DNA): TGTGCCATCAGGGTAACTAGGAACAGCTACGAGCAGTACTTC.

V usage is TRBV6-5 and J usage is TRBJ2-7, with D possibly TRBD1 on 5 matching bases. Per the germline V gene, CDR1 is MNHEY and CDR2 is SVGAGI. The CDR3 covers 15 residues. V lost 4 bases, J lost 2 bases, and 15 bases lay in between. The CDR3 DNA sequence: TGTGCCAGCAGTTCTTCAATCAGGGTTCCCTACGAGCAGTACTTC. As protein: CASSSSIRVPYEQYF.

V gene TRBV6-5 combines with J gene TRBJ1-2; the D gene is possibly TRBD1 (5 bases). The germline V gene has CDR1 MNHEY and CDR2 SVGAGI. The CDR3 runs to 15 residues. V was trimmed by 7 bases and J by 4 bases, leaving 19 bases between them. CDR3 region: CASNPSQGKGYGYTF. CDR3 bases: TGTGCCAGCAATCCCTCGCAGGGTAAGGGCTATGGCTACACCTTC.

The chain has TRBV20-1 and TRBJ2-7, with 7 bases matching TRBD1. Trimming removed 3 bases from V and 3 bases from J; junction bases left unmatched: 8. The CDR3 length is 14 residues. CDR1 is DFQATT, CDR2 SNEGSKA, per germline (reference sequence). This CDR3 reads CSASFGDSHYEQYF. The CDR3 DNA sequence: TGCAGTGCTAGTTTCGGGGACAGCCACTACGAGCAGTACTTC.

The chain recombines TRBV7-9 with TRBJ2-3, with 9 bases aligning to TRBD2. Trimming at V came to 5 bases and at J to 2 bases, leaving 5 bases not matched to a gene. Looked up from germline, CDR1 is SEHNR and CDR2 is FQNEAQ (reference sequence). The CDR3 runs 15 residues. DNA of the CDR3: TGTGCCAGCAGCCCTAGCGGGGCCCTCACAGATACGCAGTATTTT. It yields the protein CASSPSGALTDTQYF. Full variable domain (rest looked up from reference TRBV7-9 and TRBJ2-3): DTGVSQNPRHKITKRGQNVTFRCDPISEHNRLYWYRQTLGQGPEFLTYFQNEAQLEKSRLLSDRFSAERPKGSFSTLEIQRTEQGDSAMYLCASSPSGALTDTQYFGPGTRLTVL.

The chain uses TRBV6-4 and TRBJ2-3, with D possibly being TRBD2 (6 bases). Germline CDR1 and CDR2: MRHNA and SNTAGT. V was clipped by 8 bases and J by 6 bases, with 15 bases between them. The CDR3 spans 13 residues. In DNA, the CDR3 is TGTGCCAGCGTGGGACTTCGGCGGGATACGCAGTATTTT. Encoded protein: CASVGLRRDTQYF.

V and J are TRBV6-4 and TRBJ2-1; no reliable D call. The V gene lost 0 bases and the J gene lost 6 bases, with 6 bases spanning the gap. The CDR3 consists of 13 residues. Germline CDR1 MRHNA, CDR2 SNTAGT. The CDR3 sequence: CASSDSSSNEQFF. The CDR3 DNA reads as TGTGCCAGCAGTGACTCGTCTTCCAATGAGCAGTTCTTC.

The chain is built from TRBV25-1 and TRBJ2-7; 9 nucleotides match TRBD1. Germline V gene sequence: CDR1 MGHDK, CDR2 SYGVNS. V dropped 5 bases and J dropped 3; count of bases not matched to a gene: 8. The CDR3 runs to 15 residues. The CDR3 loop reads CASSPPGTGNYEQYF. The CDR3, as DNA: TGTGCCAGCAGTCCCCCCGGGACAGGGAACTACGAGCAGTACTTC.

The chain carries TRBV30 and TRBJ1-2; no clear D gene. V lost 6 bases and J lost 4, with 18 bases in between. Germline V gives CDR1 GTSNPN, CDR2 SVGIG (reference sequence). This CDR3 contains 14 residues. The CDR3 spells CACGPAGGGYGYTF. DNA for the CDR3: TGTGCCTGCGGCCCAGCAGGAGGAGGCTATGGCTACACCTTC.

CDR3 amino acids: CASSYDRLDGYTF. The CDR3 DNA reads as TGTGCCAGCAGTTATGACAGGTTGGATGGCTACACCTTC. This chain connects TRBV6-5 to TRBJ1-2, with a tentative D call TRBD1 (6 bases). Trimming removed 3 bases from V and 6 bases from J, with 11 bases in between. The CDR3 length is 13 residues. From germline, CDR1 is MNHEY and CDR2 SVGAGI.

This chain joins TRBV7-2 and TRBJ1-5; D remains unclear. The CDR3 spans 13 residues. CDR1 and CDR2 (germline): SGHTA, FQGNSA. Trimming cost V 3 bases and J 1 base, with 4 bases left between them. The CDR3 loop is CASSLSSNQPQHF. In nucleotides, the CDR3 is TGTGCCAGCAGCTTGTCGAGCAATCAGCCCCAGCATTTT.

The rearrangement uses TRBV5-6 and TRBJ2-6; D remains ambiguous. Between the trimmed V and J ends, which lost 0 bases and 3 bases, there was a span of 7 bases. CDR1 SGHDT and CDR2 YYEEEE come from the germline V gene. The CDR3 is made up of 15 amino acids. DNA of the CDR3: TGTGCCAGCAGCTTGGGTCAGGTTGGGGCCAACGTCCTGACTTTC. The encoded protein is CASSLGQVGANVLTF.

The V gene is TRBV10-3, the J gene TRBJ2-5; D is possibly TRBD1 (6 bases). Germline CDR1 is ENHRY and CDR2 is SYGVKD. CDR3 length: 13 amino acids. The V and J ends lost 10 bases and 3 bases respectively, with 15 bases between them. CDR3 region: CATAGTLEETQYF. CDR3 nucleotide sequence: TGTGCCACCGCTGGGACACTAGAAGAGACCCAGTACTTC.

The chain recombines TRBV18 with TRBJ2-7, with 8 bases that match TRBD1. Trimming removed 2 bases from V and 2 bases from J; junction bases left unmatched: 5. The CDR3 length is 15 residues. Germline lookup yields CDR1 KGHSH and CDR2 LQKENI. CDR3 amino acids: CASSPGTGGTYEQYF. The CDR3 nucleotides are TGTGCCAGCTCACCAGGAACAGGGGGAACCTACGAGCAGTACTTC.

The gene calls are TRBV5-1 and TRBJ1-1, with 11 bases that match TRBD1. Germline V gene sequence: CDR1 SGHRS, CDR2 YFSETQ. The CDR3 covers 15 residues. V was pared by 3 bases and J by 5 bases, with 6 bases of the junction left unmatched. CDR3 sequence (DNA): TGCGCCAGCAGCTCAGGACAGGGGGCGGGTACTGAAGCTTTCTTT. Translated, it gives CASSSGQGAGTEAFF.

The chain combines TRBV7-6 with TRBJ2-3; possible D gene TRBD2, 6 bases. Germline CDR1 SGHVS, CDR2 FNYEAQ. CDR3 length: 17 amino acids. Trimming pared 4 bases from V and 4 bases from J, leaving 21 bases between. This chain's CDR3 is CASSYQTITGVADTQYF. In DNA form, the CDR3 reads TGTGCCAGCAGCTATCAGACTATCACGGGAGTTGCAGATACGCAGTATTTT.

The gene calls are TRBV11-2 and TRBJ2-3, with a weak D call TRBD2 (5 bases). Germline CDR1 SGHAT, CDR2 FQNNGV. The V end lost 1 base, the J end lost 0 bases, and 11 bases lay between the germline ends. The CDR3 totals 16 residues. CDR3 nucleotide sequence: TGTGCCAGCAGCTTAGGGGCAGACTACAGCACAGATACGCAGTATTTT. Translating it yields CASSLGADYSTDTQYF.

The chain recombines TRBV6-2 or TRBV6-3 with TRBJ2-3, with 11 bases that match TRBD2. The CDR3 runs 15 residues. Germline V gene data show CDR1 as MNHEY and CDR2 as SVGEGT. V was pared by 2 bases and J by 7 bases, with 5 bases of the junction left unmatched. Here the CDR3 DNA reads TGTGCCAGCAGTTACGAGGGACTAGCGGAGAATACGCAGTATTTT. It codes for CASSYEGLAENTQYF.

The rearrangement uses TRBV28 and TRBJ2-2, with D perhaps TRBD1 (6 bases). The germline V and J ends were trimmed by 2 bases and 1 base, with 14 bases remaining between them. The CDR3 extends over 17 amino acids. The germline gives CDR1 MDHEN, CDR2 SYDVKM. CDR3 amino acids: CASSLDRPVRNTGELFF. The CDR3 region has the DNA TGTGCCAGCAGTTTAGACAGGCCCGTTAGGAACACCGGGGAGCTGTTTTTT. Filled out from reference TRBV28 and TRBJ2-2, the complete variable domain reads DVKVTQSSRYLVKRTGEKVFLECVQDMDHENMFWYRQDPGLGLRLIYFSYDVKMKEKGDIPEGYSVSREKKERFSLILESASTNQTSMYLCASSLDRPVRNTGELFFGEGSRLTVL.

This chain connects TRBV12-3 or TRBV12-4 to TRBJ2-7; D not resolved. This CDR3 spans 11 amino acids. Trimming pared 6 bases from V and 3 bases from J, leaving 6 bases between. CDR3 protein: CASSLHYEQYF. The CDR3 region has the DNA TGTGCCAGCAGCTTACACTACGAGCAGTACTTC.

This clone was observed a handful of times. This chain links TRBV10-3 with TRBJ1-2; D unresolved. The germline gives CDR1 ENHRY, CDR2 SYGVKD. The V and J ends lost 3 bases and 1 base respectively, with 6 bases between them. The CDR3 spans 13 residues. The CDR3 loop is CAISDRFNYGYTF. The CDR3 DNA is TGTGCCATCAGTGATCGGTTTAACTATGGCTACACCTTC.